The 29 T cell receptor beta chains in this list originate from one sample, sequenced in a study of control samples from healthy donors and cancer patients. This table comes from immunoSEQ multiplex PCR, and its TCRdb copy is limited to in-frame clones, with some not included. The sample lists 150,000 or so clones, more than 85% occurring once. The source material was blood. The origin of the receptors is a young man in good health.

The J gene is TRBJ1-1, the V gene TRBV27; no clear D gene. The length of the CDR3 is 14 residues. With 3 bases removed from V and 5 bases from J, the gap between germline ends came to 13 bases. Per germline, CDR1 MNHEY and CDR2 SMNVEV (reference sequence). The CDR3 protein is CASSFRQEGTEAFF. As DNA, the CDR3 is TGTGCCAGCAGTTTTCGACAAGAAGGGACTGAAGCTTTCTTT.

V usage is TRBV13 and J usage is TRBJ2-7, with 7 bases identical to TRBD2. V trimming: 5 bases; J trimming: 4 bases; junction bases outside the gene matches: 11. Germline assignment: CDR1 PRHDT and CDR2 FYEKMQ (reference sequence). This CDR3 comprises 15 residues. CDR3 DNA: TGTGCCAGCAGCCCAACTGGCGGGAGACGGTACGAGCAGTACTTC. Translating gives CASSPTGGRRYEQYF.

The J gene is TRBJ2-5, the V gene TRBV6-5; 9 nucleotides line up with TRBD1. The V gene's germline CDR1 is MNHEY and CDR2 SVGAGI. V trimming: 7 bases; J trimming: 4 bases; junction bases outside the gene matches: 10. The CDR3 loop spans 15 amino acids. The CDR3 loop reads CASTGDREKRETQYF. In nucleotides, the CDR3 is TGTGCCAGCACCGGGGACAGGGAAAAAAGAGAGACCCAGTACTTC.

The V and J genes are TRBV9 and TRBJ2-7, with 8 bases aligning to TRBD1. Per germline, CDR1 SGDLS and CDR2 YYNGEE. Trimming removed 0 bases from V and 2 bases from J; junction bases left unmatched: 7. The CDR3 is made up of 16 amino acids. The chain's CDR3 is CASSVDFGQGPYEQYF. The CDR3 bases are TGTGCCAGCAGCGTAGATTTCGGACAGGGACCCTACGAGCAGTACTTC.

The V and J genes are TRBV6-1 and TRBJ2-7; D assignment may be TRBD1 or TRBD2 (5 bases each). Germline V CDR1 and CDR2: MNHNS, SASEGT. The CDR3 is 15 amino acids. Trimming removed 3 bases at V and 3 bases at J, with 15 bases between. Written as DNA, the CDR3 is TGTGCCAGCAGTGACCGGGGCGGGCAGGTCTACGAGCAGTACTTC. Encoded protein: CASSDRGGQVYEQYF.

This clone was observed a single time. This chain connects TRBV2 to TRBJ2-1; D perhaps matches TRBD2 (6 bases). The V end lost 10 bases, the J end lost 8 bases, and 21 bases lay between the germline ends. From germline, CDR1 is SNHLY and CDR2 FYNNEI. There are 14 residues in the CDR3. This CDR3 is CATPSGDGFDEQFF. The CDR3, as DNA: TGTGCCACCCCTTCGGGAGACGGATTTGATGAGCAGTTCTTC.

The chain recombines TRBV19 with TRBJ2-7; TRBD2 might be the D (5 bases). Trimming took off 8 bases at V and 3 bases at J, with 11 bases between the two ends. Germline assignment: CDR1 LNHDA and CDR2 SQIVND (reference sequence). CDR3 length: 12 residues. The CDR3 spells CASGSDYYEQYF. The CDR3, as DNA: TGTGCCAGTGGATCCGACTACTACGAGCAGTACTTC.

CDR3 protein: CASSLTGTGLYGYTF. CDR3 nucleotide sequence: TGTGCCAGCAGTTTAACCGGGACAGGGTTATATGGCTACACCTTC. The chain recombines TRBV28 with TRBJ1-2; 9 positions match TRBD1. The CDR3 length is 15 residues. The germline CDR1 and CDR2 sequences are MDHEN and SYDVKM. V was clipped by 2 bases and J by 5 bases; unmatched bases: 6.

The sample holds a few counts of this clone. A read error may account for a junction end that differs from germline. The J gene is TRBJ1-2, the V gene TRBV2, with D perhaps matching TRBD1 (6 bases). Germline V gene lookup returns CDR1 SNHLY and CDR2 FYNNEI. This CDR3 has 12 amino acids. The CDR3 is CASREGTTGYTF. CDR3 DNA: TGTGCCAGCAGGGAAGGGACAACGGGCTACACCTTC.

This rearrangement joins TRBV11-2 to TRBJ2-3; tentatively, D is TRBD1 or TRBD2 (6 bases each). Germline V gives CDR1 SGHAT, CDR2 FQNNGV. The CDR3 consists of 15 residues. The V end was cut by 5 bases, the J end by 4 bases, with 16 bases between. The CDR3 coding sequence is TGTGCCAGCAGCGTAAACCCTAGGGGGGCAGATACGCAGTATTTT. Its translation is CASSVNPRGADTQYF.

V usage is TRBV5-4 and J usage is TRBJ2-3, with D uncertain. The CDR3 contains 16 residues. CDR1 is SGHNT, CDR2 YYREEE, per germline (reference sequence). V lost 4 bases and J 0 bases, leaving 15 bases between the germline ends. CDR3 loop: CASSGDPKRSTDTQYF. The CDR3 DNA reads TGTGCCAGCAGCGGGGATCCTAAGAGGAGCACAGATACGCAGTATTTT.

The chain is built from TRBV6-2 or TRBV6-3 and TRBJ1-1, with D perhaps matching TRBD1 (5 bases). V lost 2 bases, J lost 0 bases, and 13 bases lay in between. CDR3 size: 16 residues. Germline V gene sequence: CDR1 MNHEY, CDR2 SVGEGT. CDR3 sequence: CASSYRGSVMNTEAFF. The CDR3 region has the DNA TGTGCCAGCAGTTACAGGGGATCAGTCATGAACACTGAAGCTTTCTTT.

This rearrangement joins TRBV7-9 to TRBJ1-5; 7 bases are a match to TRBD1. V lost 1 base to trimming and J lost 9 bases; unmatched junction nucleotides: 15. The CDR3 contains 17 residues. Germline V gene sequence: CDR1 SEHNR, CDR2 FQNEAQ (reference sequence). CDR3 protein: CASSLGQGEVYQRPQHF. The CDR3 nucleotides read TGTGCCAGCAGCTTAGGACAGGGTGAAGTCTACCAGCGGCCCCAGCATTTT.

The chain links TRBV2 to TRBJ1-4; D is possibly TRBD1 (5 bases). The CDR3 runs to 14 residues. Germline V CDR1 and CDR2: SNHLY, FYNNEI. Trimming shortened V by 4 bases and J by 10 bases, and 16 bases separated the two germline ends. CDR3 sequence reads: CASSASEEGRKLFF. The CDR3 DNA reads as TGTGCCAGCAGTGCGTCGGAGGAGGGGCGAAAACTGTTTTTT.

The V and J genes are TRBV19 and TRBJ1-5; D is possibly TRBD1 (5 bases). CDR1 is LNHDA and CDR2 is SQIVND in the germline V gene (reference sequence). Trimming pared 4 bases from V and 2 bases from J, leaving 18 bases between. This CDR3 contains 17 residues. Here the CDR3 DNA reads TGTGCCAGTAGTACGCCCCCCAGGGCTCTTGGCAATCAGCCCCAGCATTTT. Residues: CASSTPPRALGNQPQHF.

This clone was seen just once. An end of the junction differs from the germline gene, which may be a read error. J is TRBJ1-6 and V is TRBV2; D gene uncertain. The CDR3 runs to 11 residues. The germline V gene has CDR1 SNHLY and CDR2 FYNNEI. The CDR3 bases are TGTGCCAGCAGAAATAATTCACCCCTTCACTTT. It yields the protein CASRNNSPLHF.

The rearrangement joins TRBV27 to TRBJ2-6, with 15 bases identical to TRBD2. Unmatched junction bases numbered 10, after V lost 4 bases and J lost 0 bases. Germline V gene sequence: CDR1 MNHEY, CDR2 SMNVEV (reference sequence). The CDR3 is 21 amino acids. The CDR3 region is CASSSRGRTSGGVSGANVLTF. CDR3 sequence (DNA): TGTGCCAGCAGTTCAAGGGGACGGACTAGCGGGGGGGTCTCTGGGGCCAACGTCCTGACTTTC.

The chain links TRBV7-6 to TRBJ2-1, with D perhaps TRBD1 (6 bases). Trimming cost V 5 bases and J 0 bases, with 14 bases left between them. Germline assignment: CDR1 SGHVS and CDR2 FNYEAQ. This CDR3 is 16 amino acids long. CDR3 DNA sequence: TGTGCCAGCAGCCTACAGGGCTTGGGCTCCTACAATGAGCAGTTCTTC. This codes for CASSLQGLGSYNEQFF.

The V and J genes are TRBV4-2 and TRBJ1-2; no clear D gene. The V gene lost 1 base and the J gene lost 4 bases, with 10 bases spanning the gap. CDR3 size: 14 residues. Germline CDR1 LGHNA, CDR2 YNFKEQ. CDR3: CASSQAENSYGYTF. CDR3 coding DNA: TGTGCCAGCAGCCAAGCTGAGAACAGCTATGGCTACACCTTC.

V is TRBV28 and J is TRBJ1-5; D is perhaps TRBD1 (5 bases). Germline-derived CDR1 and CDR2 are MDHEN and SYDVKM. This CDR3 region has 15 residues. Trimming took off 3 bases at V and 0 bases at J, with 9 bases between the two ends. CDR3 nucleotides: TGTGCCAGCAGTTTGGGGGACGTTAGCAATCAGCCCCAGCATTTT. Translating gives CASSLGDVSNQPQHF.

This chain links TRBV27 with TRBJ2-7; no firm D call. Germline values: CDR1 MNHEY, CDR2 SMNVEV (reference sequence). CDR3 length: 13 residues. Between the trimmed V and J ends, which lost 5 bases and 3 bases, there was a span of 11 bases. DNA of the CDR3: TGTGCCAGCAGTCTTACCCCGCTCTACGAGCAGTACTTC. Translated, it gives CASSLTPLYEQYF.

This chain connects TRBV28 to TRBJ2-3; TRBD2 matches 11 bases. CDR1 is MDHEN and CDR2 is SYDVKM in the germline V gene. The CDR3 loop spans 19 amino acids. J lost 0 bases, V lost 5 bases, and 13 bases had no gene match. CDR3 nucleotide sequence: TGTGCCAGCAGTGACCTAATAGCGGGAGGGAGAACTAGCACAGATACGCAGTATTTT. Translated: CASSDLIAGGRTSTDTQYF.

CDR3: CASSQDVAGYTGELFF. DNA of the CDR3: TGCGCCAGCAGCCAAGATGTCGCGGGGTACACCGGGGAGCTGTTTTTT. The V call is TRBV4-1, the J call TRBJ2-2, with TRBD2 as a possible D gene (6 bases). V was clipped by 0 bases and J by 3 bases, with 11 bases between them. Germline V lookup: CDR1 MGHRA, CDR2 YSYEKL. The CDR3 runs 16 residues.

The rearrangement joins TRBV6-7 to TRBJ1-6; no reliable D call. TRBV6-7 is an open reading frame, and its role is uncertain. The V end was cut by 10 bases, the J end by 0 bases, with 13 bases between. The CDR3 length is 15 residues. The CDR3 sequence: CATTSSVSYNSPLHF. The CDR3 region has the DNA TGTGCCACCACCTCGAGCGTCTCCTATAATTCACCCCTCCACTTT.

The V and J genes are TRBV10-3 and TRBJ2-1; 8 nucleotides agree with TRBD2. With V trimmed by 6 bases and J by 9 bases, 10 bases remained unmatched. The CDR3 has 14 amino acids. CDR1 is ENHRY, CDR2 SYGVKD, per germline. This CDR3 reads CAISASGWGVEQFF. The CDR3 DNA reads TGTGCCATCAGCGCTAGCGGGTGGGGGGTTGAGCAGTTCTTC.

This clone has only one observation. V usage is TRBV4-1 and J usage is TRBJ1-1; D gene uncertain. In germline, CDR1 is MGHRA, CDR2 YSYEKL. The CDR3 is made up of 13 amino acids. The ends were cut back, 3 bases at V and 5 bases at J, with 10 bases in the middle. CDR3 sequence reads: CASSQRLGTEAFF. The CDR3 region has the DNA TGCGCCAGCAGCCAGCGGCTGGGGACTGAAGCTTTCTTT.

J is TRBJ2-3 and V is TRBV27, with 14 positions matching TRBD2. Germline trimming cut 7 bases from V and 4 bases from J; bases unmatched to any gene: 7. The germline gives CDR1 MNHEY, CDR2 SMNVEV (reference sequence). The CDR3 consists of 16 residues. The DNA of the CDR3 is TGTGCCAGCAAACTGTGGACTAGCGGGGGGTCAGATACGCAGTATTTT. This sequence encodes CASKLWTSGGSDTQYF.

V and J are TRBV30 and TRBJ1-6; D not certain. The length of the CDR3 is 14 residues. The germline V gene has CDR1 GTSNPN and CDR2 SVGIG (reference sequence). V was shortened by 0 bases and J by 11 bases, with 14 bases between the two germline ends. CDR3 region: CAWSVVQSPPPLHF. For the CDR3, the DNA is TGTGCCTGGAGTGTAGTCCAGAGCCCTCCACCCCTCCACTTT.

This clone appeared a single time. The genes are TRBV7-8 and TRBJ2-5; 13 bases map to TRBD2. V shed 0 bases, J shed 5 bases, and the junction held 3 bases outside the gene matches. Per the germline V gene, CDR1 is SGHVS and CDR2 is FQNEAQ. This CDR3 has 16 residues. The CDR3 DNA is TGTGCCAGCAGCTTAGCGACTAGCGGGGGGCGGGAGACCCAGTACTTC. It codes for CASSLATSGGRETQYF.